One and the same sample provided the 5 T cell receptor beta chains below, sequenced in a study of blood T cell repertoires in COVID-19. Produced via immunoSEQ multiplex PCR; TCRdb's table is partial and in-frame only. The repertoire holds about 200,000 clones, with more than 75% as singletons. The sample consisted of peripheral blood. The receptors stem from a man aged 50 to 59 with acute or convalescent COVID-19.

The chain links TRBV18 to TRBJ2-7; TRBD1 is a possible D gene (5 bases). Germline-derived CDR1 and CDR2 are KGHSH and LQKENI. V was clipped by 4 bases and J by 2 bases, with 9 bases between them. CDR3 length: 13 residues. Written as DNA, the CDR3 is TGTGCCAGCTCACAAGACAGAGCCTACGAGCAGTACTTC. This codes for CASSQDRAYEQYF.

J is TRBJ1-1 and V is TRBV6-2 or TRBV6-3; D gene uncertain. Between the trimmed V and J ends, which lost 6 bases and 4 bases, there was a span of 12 bases. From germline, CDR1 is MNHEY and CDR2 SVGEGT. This CDR3 spans 13 amino acids. The CDR3 DNA sequence: TGTGCCAGCAGCCGCAAGCCCCCCACTGAAGCTTTCTTT. It codes for CASSRKPPTEAFF.

The chain carries TRBV11-2 and TRBJ1-3; D is unresolved. Germline CDR1 and CDR2: SGHAT and FQNNGV. Trimming removed 4 bases from V and 0 bases from J, with 19 bases in between. The CDR3 length is 18 residues. DNA for the CDR3: TGTGCCAGCAGCTCCCCTCGAAGGTGGGCCTACTCTGGAAACACCATATATTTT. As protein: CASSSPRRWAYSGNTIYF.

The genes are TRBV5-4 and TRBJ2-7; weak D call: TRBD2 (5 bases). Trimming removed 4 bases at V and 5 bases at J, with 10 bases between. CDR1 is SGHNT, CDR2 YYREEE, per germline (reference sequence). CDR3 length: 12 amino acids. The CDR3, as DNA: TGTGCCAGCAGCGCCAGCGGCCACGAGCAGTACTTC. Its protein is CASSASGHEQYF. Filled out from reference TRBV5-4 and TRBJ2-7, the complete variable domain reads ETGVTQSPTHLIKTRGQQVTLRCSSQSGHNTVSWYQQALGQGPQFIFQYYREEENGRGNFPPRFSGLQFPNYSSELNVNALELDDSALYLCASSASGHEQYFGPGTRLTVT.

This chain uses TRBV24-1 with TRBJ1-4; D is unclear. The V end was cut by 4 bases, the J end by 2 bases, with 10 bases between. The CDR3 is 15 residues long. Looked up from germline, CDR1 is KGHDR and CDR2 is SFDVKD. CDR3 region: CATSDRLQTNEKLFF. In DNA form, the CDR3 reads TGTGCCACCAGTGACCGTCTGCAGACTAATGAAAAACTGTTTTTT.